The clone carrying this T cell receptor beta chain has a handful of counts. Its antigen is not identified. These data belong to a study of beta chain features in type 1 diabetes. Study-level points and caveats: PCR, the amplification step, might favor shorter templates, equally in patients and controls. Naive, central memory and Treg TCRB repertoires appeared more alike in patients than in healthy donors. cDNA-based reads could over-represent cells with high TCR expression.

The CDR3 loop spans 15 amino acids. J was trimmed by 1 base and V by 4 bases; bases with no gene match: 4. Looked up from germline, CDR1 is LGHNA and CDR2 is YNFKEQ. Sorting of CD4+ naive, central memory, regulatory and stem cell-like memory cells was performed via CD45RO/CCR7/CD25/CD127/CD95/CD27. Expressed TCRB transcripts were sequenced because the isolated RNA had all been reverse transcribed beforehand. Only in-frame clones appear in the TCRdb table, and some are missing; sequencing was by immunoSEQ multiplex PCR. The top ten hold about 0.66% of the sample, which has about 130,000 clones, about 9.2% seen once.

Sample: central memory CD4+ T cells from blood. The chain links TRBV4-2 to TRBJ2-7; TRBD2 aligns across 10 bases. The TCR originated in a man between 18 and 35 years old in good health. The CDR3 DNA is TGTGCCAGCAGCCCGTTAGCGGGGGGTTCCTACGAGCAGTACTTC. Residues: CASSPLAGGSYEQYF.